These T cell receptor beta chains were read from a single sample in a study of shared clonotypes between healthy human individuals. Using immunoSEQ multiplex PCR, the repertoire was profiled, and TCRdb retains in-frame clones only, with some absent. The table lists more than 200,000 clones, 65% to 70% of them singletons. The sample consisted of memory CD4+ T cells sorted from blood. The receptors were sampled from a man aged 25 to 45 in good health. Both conserved end residues are part of each CDR3. Fields, in order: V gene, D gene, clone size, CDR3 length, J gene, CDR3 DNA, CDR3 protein. A D gene is named only where the DNA matches it firmly. A clone size is listed for some rows: how often the clone was seen (once, few, many), or a class if it is expanded.

TRBV10-3	TRBD2	NA	18	TRBJ2-1	TGTGCCATCAGTGAACAACCCTTTAGCGGGAGCTCCTACAATGAGCAGTTCTTC	CAISEQPFSGSSYNEQFF
TRBV2	NA	NA	15	TRBJ2-7	TGTGCCAGCAGAGATACGGGACACGGAAACTACGAGCAGTACTTC	CASRDTGHGNYEQYF
TRBV20-1	NA	NA	11	TRBJ2-5	TGCAGTGCTAGATGGGAAGAGACCCAGTACTTC	CSARWEETQYF
TRBV29-1	NA	NA	15	TRBJ2-3	TGCAGCGTTGAAGCAGGGGGGGGCGGCACAGATACGCAGTATTTT	CSVEAGGGGTDTQYF
TRBV4-3	TRBD2	few	15	TRBJ2-1	TGCGCCAGCAGCCAAGATGGTACTAGCGGGAGTCAGCAGTTCTTC	CASSQDGTSGSQQFF
TRBV7-9	NA	NA	13	TRBJ2-3	TGTGCCAGCAGCTCCCTCCGAGATCCGCAGGAGTATTTT	CASSSLRDPQEYF
TRBV4-2	NA	NA	13	TRBJ2-3	TGTGCCAGCAGCCAAGCGGAAAGTACCGCGCAGTATTTT	CASSQAESTAQYF
TRBV6-6	NA	NA	14	TRBJ1-1	TGTGCCAGCAGCGAAACACCCGCGAACACTGAAGCTTTCTTT	CASSETPANTEAFF
TRBV10-3	NA	NA	16	TRBJ2-3	TGTGCCATCACGCCTTCCTGGCGGTCTAGCACAGATACGCAGTATTTT	CAITPSWRSSTDTQYF
TRBV9	TRBD1	NA	15	TRBJ2-2	TGTGCCAGCAGCAGGACAGGGGGCATGACCGGGGAGCTGTTTTTT	CASSRTGGMTGELFF
TRBV4-1	NA	NA	16	TRBJ2-7	TGCGCCAGCAGCCAAGATGCCTTCCTAAGCTCCTACGAGCAGTACTTC	CASSQDAFLSSYEQYF
TRBV7-3	TRBD1	NA	12	TRBJ2-3	TGTGCCAGCAGCTACAGGGGAGATACGCAGTATTTT	CASSYRGDTQYF
TRBV29-1	NA	NA	16	TRBJ2-1	TGCAGCGTTCAAGGGGTAACAGGGATATTATACAATGAGCAGTTCTTC	CSVQGVTGILYNEQFF
TRBV5-1	NA	few	14	TRBJ2-5	TGCGCCAGCAGTAACCGAGACAGCCAAGAGACCCAGTACTTC	CASSNRDSQETQYF
TRBV18	NA	many	13	TRBJ2-2	TGTGCCAGCTCACCCAAGGGGACCGGGGAGCTGTTTTTT	CASSPKGTGELFF
TRBV6-5	NA	many	15	TRBJ1-1	TGTGCCAGCAGTTACTCGAGTCCGTCTTGGACGGAAGCTTTCTTT	CASSYSSPSWTEAFF